One and the same sample provided the 7 T cell receptor beta chains below, sequenced in a study of blood T cell repertoires in COVID-19. Assay used: immunoSEQ multiplex PCR; TCRdb lists only in-frame clones, some missing. This repertoire shows a few hundred thousand clones, 91% found once; its top ten account for roughly 0.9%. Sequenced material: PBMCs or T cells enriched from blood (not recorded which). The receptors shown here come from a woman aged 35 to 49 who had been exposed to COVID-19.

The sample holds one count of this clone. The chain joins TRBV30 to TRBJ2-1; 7 positions match TRBD1. With 6 bases clipped from V and 3 bases from J, the junction kept 8 bases outside the gene matches. The CDR3 runs to 14 residues. Germline V gene sequence: CDR1 GTSNPN, CDR2 SVGIG (reference sequence). DNA of the CDR3: TGTGCCTGCAAAAACAGGGGTAACTACAATGAGCAGTTCTTC. Its translation: CACKNRGNYNEQFF. Combining the CDR3 with reference TRBV30 and TRBJ2-1 gives the whole variable domain SQTIHQWPATLVQPVGSPLSLECTVEGTSNPNLYWYRQAAGRGLQLLFYSVGIGQISSEVPQNLSASRPQDRQFILSSKKLLLSDSGFYLCACKNRGNYNEQFFGPGTRLTVL.

This clone has only one observation. This chain links TRBV3-1 (or the pseudogene TRBV3-2) with TRBJ1-1, with D possibly matching TRBD1 (6 bases). This CDR3 region has 11 residues. V was pared by 8 bases and J by 6 bases, with 10 bases between. Germline lookup yields CDR1 LGHDT and CDR2 YNNKEL (reference sequence). The CDR3 coding sequence is TGTGCCAGCTGGTCAGGGGCTGAAGCTTTCTTT. This gives the protein CASWSGAEAFF.

This clone has a single count. This rearrangement joins TRBV28 to TRBJ1-1, with 9 bases that match TRBD1. Germline CDR1 is MDHEN and CDR2 is SYDVKM. The junction had 5 bases not matched to a gene; V was cut back by 5 bases and J by 7 bases. CDR3 length: 13 residues. For the CDR3, the DNA is TGTGCCAGCAGTCCAGGGACAGGGAATGAAGCTTTCTTT. It yields the protein CASSPGTGNEAFF.

The genes are TRBV14 and TRBJ2-7; 7 bases match TRBD2. CDR3 length: 14 residues. Germline CDR1 and CDR2: SGHDN and FVKESK. J lost 2 bases, V lost 6 bases, and 7 bases had no gene match. The CDR3 DNA reads as TGTGCCAGCAGACCGGGAGGCCGACCCTACGAGCAGTACTTC. Protein sequence: CASRPGGRPYEQYF. Based on the CDR3 plus reference TRBV14 and TRBJ2-7, the full variable domain is EAGVTQFPSHSVIEKGQTVTLRCDPISGHDNLYWYRRVMGKEIKFLLHFVKESKQDESGMPNNRFLAERTGGTYSTLKVQPAELEDSGVYFCASRPGGRPYEQYFGPGTRLTVT.

The rearrangement uses TRBV24-1 and TRBJ2-3; 14 bases line up with TRBD2. Trimming cost V 2 bases and J 8 bases; bases outside gene matches: 2. The CDR3 covers 15 residues. Per germline, CDR1 KGHDR and CDR2 SFDVKD. As DNA, the CDR3 is TGTGCCACCAGTGATTCCGGGACTAGCGGGAGTACGCAGTATTTT. It translates to CATSDSGTSGSTQYF.

The V and J genes are TRBV5-1 and TRBJ1-5; 7 bases map to TRBD1. Losses at the gene ends were 0 bases for V and 0 bases for J; bases not matched to a gene: 3. This CDR3 is built from 16 residues. The germline gives CDR1 SGHRS, CDR2 YFSETQ. The CDR3 here is CASSLGTGDSNQPQHF. The CDR3 DNA reads as TGCGCCAGCAGCTTGGGGACAGGAGATAGCAATCAGCCCCAGCATTTT.

This clone was picked up one time. The V gene is TRBV7-9, the J gene TRBJ2-3; 10 nucleotides align to TRBD2. There are 14 residues in the CDR3. Trimming at V came to 5 bases and at J to 6 bases, leaving 5 bases not matched to a gene. Germline loops: CDR1 SEHNR, CDR2 FQNEAQ (reference sequence). CDR3 sequence: CASSISGGMDTQYF. The CDR3 DNA reads as TGTGCCAGCAGCATTAGCGGGGGGATGGATACGCAGTATTTT.